This T cell receptor beta chain derives from a study of blood T cell repertoires in COVID-19. Study overall: PBMCs, B-cell-depleted T cells, or T cells were the source of the cDNA or gDNA that made up the material.

Per the original methods: Cell counts per sample came from amplifying reference gene primers. Assay used: immunoSEQ multiplex PCR; TCRdb lists only in-frame clones, some missing. Clonal size and the V and J genes are those of that table, whereas D and trimming came from the DNA. The sample holds some 250,000 clones, more than 65% seen once. The CDR3 consists of 15 residues. Germline CDR1 reads LGHDT; CDR2 reads YNNKEL (reference sequence). V was pared by 1 base and J by 6 bases, with 15 bases between. The TCR comes from a woman of 80 years or more with acute or convalescent COVID-19. Sequencing was performed on peripheral blood. The rearrangement joins TRBV3-1 (or the pseudogene TRBV3-2) to TRBJ1-2; D not certain. For the CDR3, the DNA is TGTGCCAGCAGCCAAGCCCCCTCGGTCCGAGATGGCTACACCTTC. It translates to CASSQAPSVRDGYTF.